The rows below give T cell receptor beta chains drawn from one sample of a study of CD8 T cells in ankylosing spondylitis. MiXCR, applied by TCRdb to the 5' RACE reads, yields one record per CDR3 protein. The table lists around 100,000 distinct CDR3 sequences, roughly 8.5% of them singletons. The sequenced sample was blood, either unsorted or a sorted T cell fraction (not recorded which). All receptors derive from a male donor with ankylosing spondylitis. Both conserved end residues are part of each CDR3. The order of the fields is J gene, clone size, V gene, D gene, CDR3 DNA, CDR3 protein. The D gene is left open where the match is weak. Clone size is given for some rows only: seen once, a few or many times, or a class if the clone is expanded.

TRBJ1-1 many TRBV6-1 . TGTGCCAGCAGATTGAGGGGCCAGAACACTGAAGCTTTCTTT CASRLRGQNTEAFF
TRBJ1-5 many TRBV2 . TGTGCCAGCAGTGAAGCGGTTCAGGGGTTTGGCAATCAGCCCCAGCATTTT CASSEAVQGFGNQPQHF
TRBJ1-1 . TRBV19 . TGTGCCAGTAGTATTATAATGGTAGGGAGCACTGAAGCTTTCTTT CASSIIMVGSTEAFF
TRBJ2-1 few TRBV7-8 . TGTGCCAGCACCGCCGGGCCCCAGTTCCATGAGCAGTTCTTC CASTAGPQFHEQFF
TRBJ2-7 . TRBV27 . TGTGCCAGCAGCGTAGGGGCCGGCGAGCAGTACTTC CASSVGAGEQYF
TRBJ2-7 . TRBV27 TRBD2 TGTGCCAGCAGGCCGGGACTAGCGGAGTACGAGCAGTACTTC CASRPGLAEYEQYF
TRBJ2-1 . TRBV27 . TGTGCCAGCAGTTTGAATACTCCGAATGAGCAGTTCTTC CASSLNTPNEQFF
TRBJ2-1 . TRBV30 TRBD2 TGTGCCTGGAGGGGGATTAGCGGGACCCACAATGAGCAGTTCTTC CAWRGISGTHNEQFF
TRBJ2-3 . TRBV5-1 TRBD2 TGCGCCAGCAGCTTGCGCCTAGCGGGAGTTGAAGATACGCAGTATTTT CASSLRLAGVEDTQYF
TRBJ2-5 . TRBV7-9 . TGTGCCAGCAGCCGGACGGAGCAGGGGGGAGAGACCCAGTACTTC CASSRTEQGGETQYF
TRBJ2-5 few TRBV27 TRBD2 TGTGCCAGCAGGCCGCTGGGGGGGAGAGAGACCCAGTACTTC CASRPLGGRETQYF
TRBJ2-1 many TRBV4-1 TRBD2 TGCGCCAGCAGCCAAGCAAGCGGGAGGCCCAGCTCCTACAATGAGCAGTTCTTC CASSQASGRPSSYNEQFF
TRBJ2-1 many TRBV28 . TGTGCCGCCAACGTGGGGGAGGTCAATGAGCAGTTCTTC CAANVGEVNEQFF
TRBJ2-2 . TRBV12-3/TRBV12-4 . TGTGCCAGCAGTTTCAGTAGCGGAGTAACTAAGGGCGGGGAGCTGTTTTTT CASSFSSGVTKGGELFF
TRBJ2-5 few TRBV7-9 . TGTGCCAGCAGCCCTGGACACCAAGAGACCCAGTACTTC CASSPGHQETQYF